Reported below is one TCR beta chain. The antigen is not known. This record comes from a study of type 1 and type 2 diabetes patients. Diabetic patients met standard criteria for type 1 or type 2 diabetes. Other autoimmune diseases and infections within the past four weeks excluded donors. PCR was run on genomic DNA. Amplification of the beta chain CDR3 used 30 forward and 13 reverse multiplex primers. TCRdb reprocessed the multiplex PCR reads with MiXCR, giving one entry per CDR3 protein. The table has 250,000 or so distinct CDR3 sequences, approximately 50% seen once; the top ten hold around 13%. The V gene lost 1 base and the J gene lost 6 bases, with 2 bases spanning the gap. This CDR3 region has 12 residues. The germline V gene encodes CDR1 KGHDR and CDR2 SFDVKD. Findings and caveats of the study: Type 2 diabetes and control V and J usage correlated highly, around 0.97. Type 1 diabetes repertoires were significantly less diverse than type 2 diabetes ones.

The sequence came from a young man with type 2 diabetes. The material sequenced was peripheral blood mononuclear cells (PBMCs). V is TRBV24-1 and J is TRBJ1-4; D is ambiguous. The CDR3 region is CATSDLHEKLFF. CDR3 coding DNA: TGTGCCACCAGTGATTTACATGAAAAACTGTTTTTT.